The sequence of this TCR beta chain was determined in a study of T-cell reconstitution after alpha-beta-depleted transplantation in children. This CDR3 is 14 amino acids long. Trimming shortened V by 2 bases and J by 1 base, and 8 bases separated the two germline ends. Germline CDR1 and CDR2: SEHNR and FQNEAQ (reference sequence). In this sample, this clonotype turned up many times. A TCRbeta library incorporating unique molecular identifiers was prepared. In TCRdb, the PCR reads were re-called with MiXCR into one record per CDR3 protein. The data show 240,000 or so distinct CDR3 sequences, with about 12% seen just once and around 3% held by the top ten.

The J gene is TRBJ1-1, the V gene TRBV7-9; no clear D. Sequenced material: PBMCs from the stem cell graft donor, taken from the stem cell graft. This TCR was sampled from a human donor who donated a stem cell graft to a child with acute lymphoblastic leukemia. Here the CDR3 reads CASSLLGQNTEAFF. The CDR3 bases are TGTGCCAGCAGCTTATTGGGCCAGAACACTGAAGCTTTCTTT.